These T cell receptor beta chains were read from a single sample in a study of blood T cell repertoires in COVID-19. Data came from immunoSEQ multiplex PCR; TCRdb stores just in-frame clones and leaves some out. The sample yields some 150,000 clones, almost 85% seen once. The sample consisted of peripheral blood. The receptors were sampled from a man aged 35-49 years who had recovered from COVID-19. CDR3s leave out the opening cysteine and the closing phenylalanine or tryptophan. The D gene is left open where the match is weak.

>TRBJ2-6|TRBV7-9|TRBD1
ASSRDSLISGANVLT
>TRBJ1-2|TRBV4-3|TRBD1
ASSQDGTGFGYT
>TRBJ2-7|TRBV19|TRBD2
ATTRGGGELGEQY
>TRBJ2-2|TRBV19|-
ASSIPPGANTGELF
>TRBJ2-7|TRBV18|TRBD1
ASSPTTGPTYEQY
>TRBJ2-3|TRBV27|TRBD2
ASSLAGGGTDTQY
>TRBJ2-3|TRBV10-3|-
AISVQSTDTQY
>TRBJ2-3|TRBV6-1|TRBD2
ASSEDSSGRDSTDTQY
>TRBJ2-4|TRBV5-4|-
ASSLGLDKAKNIQY
>TRBJ2-2|TRBV6-6|-
ASSLQGSGELF
>TRBJ1-2|TRBV2|-
ASSGGSGYT
>TRBJ1-4|TRBV4-3|TRBD1
ASSPRGQGNNEKLF
>TRBJ2-3|TRBV24-1|-
ATSDLQADTDTQY
>TRBJ2-1|TRBV7-9|TRBD1
ASSYRGQSEQF
>TRBJ2-5|TRBV11-2|-
ASSPVPGANRETQY
>TRBJ2-2|TRBV27|-
ASSLSRDTGELF
>TRBJ2-1|TRBV4-2|TRBD2
ASSQGLALDEQF
>TRBJ2-1|TRBV2|TRBD2
ASSRSRTSGRDNEQF
>TRBJ2-7|TRBV7-3|TRBD1
ASSLSGGPGEQY
>TRBJ2-5|TRBV6-5|-
ASLDSLGETQY
>TRBJ2-3|TRBV6-2/TRBV6-3|-
ASSYPSVLGRGSTDTQY
>TRBJ1-3|TRBV28|TRBD1
ASSRTGQARPGGNTIY
>TRBJ2-7|TRBV5-5|TRBD1
ASSLDSGQGAVGQY
>TRBJ2-3|TRBV4-3|TRBD2
ASSQDAVSLAGADTQY
>TRBJ2-3|TRBV24-1|TRBD2
ATSDSRGGTDTQY
>TRBJ1-6|TRBV6-5|-
ASRTGHSWAHLH
>TRBJ2-7|TRBV6-2/TRBV6-3|TRBD2
ASSYSSGRAYEQY
>TRBJ2-3|TRBV18|-
ASSPGGANPSTDTQY
>TRBJ2-5|TRBV6-2/TRBV6-3|TRBD2
ASSPPTAGVETQY
>TRBJ2-3|TRBV12-5|-
ASTPQGTDTQY
>TRBJ1-2|TRBV9|-
ASGPDITYGYT
>TRBJ2-1|TRBV2|-
ASILGLLGGEQF
>TRBJ2-7|TRBV6-5|-
ASSSPSRGASYEQY
>TRBJ2-7|TRBV7-2|TRBD1
ASSLEQGETGEYEQY
>TRBJ2-4|TRBV29-1|TRBD2
SASGIDQY
>TRBJ1-1|TRBV5-6|TRBD1
ASSRGQGAGLAF
>TRBJ2-5|TRBV11-2|-
ASSPRDSKETQY
>TRBJ2-1|TRBV9|TRBD2
ASSVGAGGFYNEQF
>TRBJ1-4|TRBV6-1|-
ASSDDRRETNEKLF
>TRBJ2-3|TRBV29-1|TRBD1
SVDKGADTQY
>TRBJ1-1|TRBV5-5|TRBD1
ASSLGTANTEAF